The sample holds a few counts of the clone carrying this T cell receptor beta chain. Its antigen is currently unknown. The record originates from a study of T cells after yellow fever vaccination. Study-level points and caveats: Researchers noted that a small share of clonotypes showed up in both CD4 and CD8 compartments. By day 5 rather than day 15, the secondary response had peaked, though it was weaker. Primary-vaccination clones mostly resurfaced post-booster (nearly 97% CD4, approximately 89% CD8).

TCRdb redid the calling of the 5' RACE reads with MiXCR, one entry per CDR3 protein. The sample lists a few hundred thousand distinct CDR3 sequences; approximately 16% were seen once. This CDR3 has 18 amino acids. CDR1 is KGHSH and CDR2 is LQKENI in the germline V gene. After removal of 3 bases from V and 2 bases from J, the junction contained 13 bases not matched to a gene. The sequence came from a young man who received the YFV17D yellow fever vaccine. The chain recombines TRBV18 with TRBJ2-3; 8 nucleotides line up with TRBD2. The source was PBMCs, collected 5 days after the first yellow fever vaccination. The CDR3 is CASSPDHFSGDPTDTQYF. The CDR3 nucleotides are TGTGCCAGCTCACCCGACCATTTTAGCGGGGATCCCACAGATACGCAGTATTTT.